The 10 T cell receptor beta chains given below trace back to one sample, sequenced in a study of shared clonotypes between healthy human individuals. Only in-frame clones appear in the TCRdb table, and some are missing; sequencing was by immunoSEQ multiplex PCR. Counted here are over 2 million clones, about 95% occurring once; the ten biggest clones make up 0.13%. The material sequenced was naive CD4+ T cells sorted from blood. Indicated subset: CD45RA+ positively selected. The receptors originated from a man aged 18 to 29 in good health.

This chain links TRBV28 with TRBJ2-1, with a weak D call TRBD1 (6 bases). This CDR3 is built from 14 residues. Looked up from germline, CDR1 is MDHEN and CDR2 is SYDVKM. Trimming stripped 3 bases from V and 10 bases from J, with 16 bases between. CDR3 DNA sequence: TGTGCCAGCAGTTTCGGACAGACTAATACGGAGCAGTTCTTC. Amino acid sequence: CASSFGQTNTEQFF.

The V gene is TRBV30, the J gene TRBJ2-7, with 7 bases lining up with TRBD2. V gave up 6 bases and J gave up 8 bases; unmatched junction bases: 13. In germline, CDR1 is GTSNPN, CDR2 SVGIG (reference sequence). CDR3 length equals 13 residues. CDR3 DNA sequence: TGTGCCTGCAAACCCGGGGGGATTGGACAGCAGTACTTC. It specifies CACKPGGIGQQYF.

For this clone: This CDR3 is also generated by other DNA sequences in the sample. The CDR3 loop is CASSEETNQPQHF. The CDR3 region has the DNA TGTGCCAGCAGTGAAGAGACAAATCAGCCCCAGCATTTT. The chain links TRBV6-1 to TRBJ1-5; D ambiguous. V lost 1 base, J lost 4 bases, and 5 bases lay in between. The germline V gene encodes CDR1 MNHNS and CDR2 SASEGT. This CDR3 is 13 amino acids long.

Details on this clone: Within the sample, other DNA sequences also encode this same CDR3. The CDR3 sequence: CASSQGQYNEQFF. CDR3 sequence (DNA): TGTGCCAGCAGTCAGGGACAATACAATGAGCAGTTCTTC. The gene calls are TRBV6-5 and TRBJ2-1, with D possibly matching TRBD1 (6 bases). Germline V gene data show CDR1 as MNHEY and CDR2 as SVGAGI. The germline V and J ends were trimmed by 5 bases and 4 bases, with 9 bases remaining between them. This CDR3 comprises 13 residues.

The chain couples TRBV6-5 to TRBJ2-3, with D possibly being TRBD2 (5 bases). The CDR3 has 14 amino acids. Germline V gene data show CDR1 as MNHEY and CDR2 as SVGAGI. Trimming took off 6 bases at V and 2 bases at J, with 12 bases between the two ends. CDR3 sequence: CASRELVHTDTQYF. The CDR3 DNA sequence: TGTGCCAGCAGGGAACTAGTCCACACAGATACGCAGTATTTT.

The rearrangement links TRBV5-1 to TRBJ2-1; possible D gene TRBD2, 7 bases. CDR3 size: 15 residues. Germline assignment: CDR1 SGHRS and CDR2 YFSETQ. Between the trimmed V and J ends, which lost 4 bases and 7 bases, there was a span of 18 bases. CDR3 protein: CASSLSGGRGNEQFF. Here the CDR3 DNA reads TGCGCCAGCAGCCTTTCGGGGGGCCGAGGGAATGAGCAGTTCTTC.

The chain uses TRBV5-5 and TRBJ2-7; possibly TRBD1 for D (6 bases). The CDR3 consists of 15 residues. Trimming stripped 4 bases from V and 5 bases from J, with 19 bases between. The germline CDR1 and CDR2 sequences are SGHKS and YYEKEE (reference sequence). CDR3 DNA: TGTGCCAGCAGCAATTGGACGGCGAAGGGGGACGAGCAGTACTTC. This sequence encodes CASSNWTAKGDEQYF.

This chain links TRBV5-1 with TRBJ2-7; D is undetermined. The CDR3 length is 12 residues. Germline CDR1 is SGHRS and CDR2 is YFSETQ. Trimming took 1 base from V and 7 from J, leaving 9 bases between them. CDR3 in amino acids: CASSLSTEEQYF. DNA of the CDR3: TGCGCCAGCAGCTTGTCCACGGAGGAGCAGTACTTC.

The chain uses TRBV30 and TRBJ1-3; 7 bases map to TRBD1. CDR1 and CDR2 from the germline V gene are GTSNPN and SVGIG (reference sequence). J lost 0 bases, V lost 4 bases, and 15 bases had no gene match. This CDR3 is 18 amino acids long. The CDR3 protein is CAWTIEGAWDNSGNTIYF. CDR3 sequence (DNA): TGTGCCTGGACGATCGAGGGGGCGTGGGATAACTCTGGAAACACCATATATTTT.

This clone was observed a single time. The genes are TRBV7-6 and TRBJ2-7; TRBD1 is a possible D gene (6 bases). V lost 5 bases and J 3 bases, leaving 14 bases between the germline ends. From germline, CDR1 is SGHVS and CDR2 FNYEAQ. The CDR3 consists of 14 residues. The CDR3 spells CASSLRTAGYEQYF. CDR3 nucleotides: TGTGCCAGCAGCCTTCGGACAGCCGGCTACGAGCAGTACTTC.